This T cell receptor beta chain was found in a study of blood T cells in healthy people across ages. This CDR3 is 13 amino acids long. Study findings and constraints: The recorded TCR beta diversity per million T cells decreased in a roughly linear manner with age. A strong correlation was seen between TCR beta diversity and naive T cell percentage.

Turning to this clonotype: Its antigen remains unknown. An end of the junction does not agree with germline; a read error may underlie this.

A second PCR, run for about 6 to 11 cycles, used a sample-barcoded 5' primer plus a J-beta primer mix. Each cDNA molecule received a tag from a template-switch adaptor that had 12 random nucleotides. TCRdb reprocessed the 5' RACE reads with MiXCR, giving one entry per CDR3 protein. The sample has approximately 1.5 million distinct CDR3 sequences, around 35% seen once; the top ten hold approximately 10%. Total RNA extracted from each sample amounted to at least 6 micrograms. This clonotype was obtained from a woman aged 25 to 39 in good health. V gene TRBV12-3 or TRBV12-4 combines with J gene TRBJ2-3; tentatively, D is TRBD2 (6 bases). The sequenced sample consisted of blood. CDR3 in DNA: TGTGCCAGCAGTGGATCTAGCGCAGATACGCAATATTTT. Its translation is CASSGSSADTQYF.